This T cell receptor beta chain is from a study of T cells in Graves' hyperthyroidism and ophthalmopathy. Per germline, CDR1 SGHAT and CDR2 FQDESV (reference sequence). This CDR3 region has 8 residues. For this clonotype: Its antigen is undetermined.

General observations from the study: Ophthalmopathy and stable hyperthyroidism were told apart by a 13 V-J model.

RNA transcripts provided the source from which TCR beta CDR3 regions were amplified. First-round RT-PCR with HTBI primers amplified the TCR CDR3 region. TCRdb reprocessed the multiplex PCR reads via MiXCR and lists one record per CDR3 protein. Altogether just over 550,000 distinct CDR3 sequences are present, around 45% being singletons, with the ten largest covering just under 8.5%. The chain has TRBV11-1 and TRBJ1-2; D is ambiguous. The source is a woman under 30 with Graves' hyperthyroidism. Sequencing was performed on peripheral blood or thyroid tissue (not recorded which). CDR3 region: CVPNGYTF. CDR3 DNA: TGTGTCCCGAATGGCTACACCTTC. Full variable domain (rest looked up from reference TRBV11-1 and TRBJ1-2): EAEVAQSPRYKITEKSQAVAFWCDPISGHATLYWYRQILGQGPELLVQFQDESVVDDSQLPKDRFSAERLKGVDSTLKIQPAELGDSAMYLCVPNGYTFGSGTRLTVV.